This T cell receptor (beta chain) is drawn from a study of T cell responses to AZD1222 COVID-19 vaccine. Findings of the study overall: Possibly, clonal diversity was underestimated; donors were largely white British and included more females. Spike-specific TCRs gained breadth and depth after people received two AZD1222 doses. The span of vaccine-associated CD4 TCRs extended across spike, with dominance at 160-218 and 743-854.

Worth noting for this clone: Its antigen is still unknown.

Sequencing was performed with immunoSEQ multiplex PCR; in TCRdb, only in-frame clones are kept and a portion is missing. The sample contains tens of thousands of clones, around 86% of which appear only once. This CDR3 comprises 12 residues. With V trimmed by 5 bases and J by 7 bases, 3 bases remained unmatched. The germline gives CDR1 MDHEN, CDR2 SYDVKM. The chain uses TRBV28 and TRBJ2-5; 8 nucleotides line up with TRBD2. This receptor was taken from an adult in good health. The sequencing used peripheral blood, collected on day 0 of AZD1222 vaccination. CDR3 in amino acids: CASSRGGMTQYF. CDR3 sequence (DNA): TGTGCCAGCAGTCGGGGGGGCATGACCCAGTACTTC.